The 26 T cell receptor beta chains presented below share a single source sample, sequenced in a study of blood T cell repertoires in COVID-19. Sequenced by immunoSEQ multiplex PCR; TCRdb stores in-frame clones only, minus some. The table lists about 300,000 clones, approximately 90% of them singletons. Sequencing was done on a sample of PBMCs or T cells enriched from blood (not recorded which). All receptors come from a woman aged 18-35 years who had recovered from COVID-19.

V gene TRBV28 combines with J gene TRBJ1-5; no clear D gene. Germline CDR1 MDHEN, CDR2 SYDVKM. This CDR3 has 14 residues. The V end was cut by 6 bases, the J end by 6 bases, with 15 bases between. The CDR3 DNA reads as TGTGCCAGCAGCCAGGCCGTGGGTGGTCAGCCCCAGCATTTT. As protein: CASSQAVGGQPQHF. Together with reference TRBV28 and TRBJ1-5, the CDR3 gives the full variable domain: DVKVTQSSRYLVKRTGEKVFLECVQDMDHENMFWYRQDPGLGLRLIYFSYDVKMKEKGDIPEGYSVSREKKERFSLILESASTNQTSMYLCASSQAVGGQPQHFGDGTRLSIL.

The rearrangement links TRBV6-5 to TRBJ2-1; tentatively, D is TRBD2 (6 bases). This CDR3 has 15 residues. The germline gives CDR1 MNHEY, CDR2 SVGAGI. The germline V and J ends were trimmed by 5 bases and 6 bases, with 17 bases remaining between them. The CDR3 nucleotides are TGTGCCAGCAGTCCCACGGGGGAAGTTGGCAATGAGCAGTTCTTC. Its translation: CASSPTGEVGNEQFF.

The V call is TRBV2, the J call TRBJ2-3, with a possible D match to TRBD1 (6 bases). The CDR3 is 18 residues long. Trimming took 8 bases from V and 2 from J, leaving 26 bases between them. CDR1 is SNHLY, CDR2 FYNNEI, per germline. Written as DNA, the CDR3 is TGTGCCAGCGCCCCTGGACAGTCCCCCCTACCCCACACAGATACGCAGTATTTT. Protein: CASAPGQSPLPHTDTQYF.

The J gene is TRBJ2-1, the V gene TRBV14; the D is unclear. The CDR3 length is 14 residues. Per the germline V gene, CDR1 is SGHDN and CDR2 is FVKESK. Deletions cut 4 bases from V and 4 bases from J, with 11 bases between. For the CDR3, the DNA is TGTGCCAGCAGCCTTTTGGGCGTATACAATGAGCAGTTCTTC. It is translated as CASSLLGVYNEQFF.

The chain recombines TRBV30 with TRBJ1-4; TRBD1 agrees at 9 bases. This CDR3 spans 14 amino acids. Unmatched junction bases numbered 3, after V lost 2 bases and J lost 5 bases. CDR1 is GTSNPN, CDR2 SVGIG, per germline (reference sequence). The CDR3 nucleotides are TGTGCCTGGAGTAGGGGACAGGGAAATGAAAAACTGTTTTTT. Its translation: CAWSRGQGNEKLFF.

V is TRBV11-2 and J is TRBJ1-1; D unclear. The CDR3 contains 14 residues. The germline V and J ends were trimmed by 1 base and 0 bases, with 6 bases remaining between them. Germline values: CDR1 SGHAT, CDR2 FQNNGV. CDR3 nucleotides: TGTGCCAGCAGCTTAGGGCCGCTGAACACTGAAGCTTTCTTT. This gives the protein CASSLGPLNTEAFF.

The chain uses TRBV7-8 and TRBJ1-4, with TRBD1 matching over 10 bases. Per germline, CDR1 SGHVS and CDR2 FQNEAQ. V shed 5 bases and J 1 base; nucleotides not matched to a gene: 4. This CDR3 has 16 amino acids. In DNA, the CDR3 is TGTGCCAGCAGCGGGCGGACAGGGGGAACTAATGAAAAACTGTTTTTT. Encoded protein: CASSGRTGGTNEKLFF.

The chain uses TRBV5-1 and TRBJ1-1, with 7 bases identical to TRBD1. Germline loops: CDR1 SGHRS, CDR2 YFSETQ. V lost 4 bases and J lost 5; bases outside the gene matches: 8. This CDR3 region has 14 residues. CDR3 bases: TGCGCCAGCAGCGTACAGGGGCCAGGGACTGAAGCTTTCTTT. Its translation: CASSVQGPGTEAFF.

V gene TRBV30 combines with J gene TRBJ2-1, with TRBD2 as a possible D gene (6 bases). The CDR3 is made up of 19 amino acids. Deletions cut 0 bases from V and 4 bases from J, with 25 bases between. Germline values: CDR1 GTSNPN, CDR2 SVGIG (reference sequence). The DNA of the CDR3 is TGTGCCTGGAGTGTAAGGGTTTCGTCTGGGATTCGGGAGTACAATGAGCAGTTCTTC. This gives the protein CAWSVRVSSGIREYNEQFF.

The chain is built from TRBV2 and TRBJ1-6; TRBD1 agrees at 7 bases. Germline loops: CDR1 SNHLY, CDR2 FYNNEI. The CDR3 has 15 residues. With V trimmed by 3 bases and J by 7 bases, 6 bases remained unmatched. Here the CDR3 reads CASSEYRGKNSPLHF. The CDR3 DNA sequence: TGTGCCAGCAGTGAGTACAGGGGTAAAAATTCACCCCTCCACTTT.

The CDR3 DNA sequence: TGTGCCAGTCAGGGGGGGAACACTGAAGCTTTCTTT. This encodes CASQGGNTEAFF. The chain carries TRBV6-5 and TRBJ1-1; 7 bases line up with TRBD1. Germline CDR1 reads MNHEY; CDR2 reads SVGAGI. This CDR3 is 12 amino acids long. J lost 1 base, V lost 9 bases, and 2 bases had no gene match.

The chain recombines TRBV4-1 with TRBJ1-1, with 7 bases fitting TRBD1. Germline CDR1 is MGHRA and CDR2 is YSYEKL. The CDR3 is made up of 15 amino acids. V shed 5 bases and J 1 base; nucleotides not matched to a gene: 7. The CDR3 DNA is TGCGCCAGCAGCTCTCGCAGGGGGTGGAACACTGAAGCTTTCTTT. Encoded protein: CASSSRRGWNTEAFF.

J is TRBJ2-5 and V is TRBV19, with 11 bases matching TRBD2. CDR3 length: 16 amino acids. CDR1 and CDR2 from the germline V gene are LNHDA and SQIVND (reference sequence). V trimming: 5 bases; J trimming: 5 bases; junction bases outside the gene matches: 10. The CDR3 reads CASSLAGGVVGETQYF. CDR3 in DNA: TGTGCCAGTAGTCTAGCGGGAGGAGTGGTTGGGGAGACCCAGTACTTC.

The genes are TRBV5-4 and TRBJ2-4; 7 nucleotides line up with TRBD1. The CDR3 is 14 amino acids. The V and J ends lost 0 bases and 5 bases, in that order; junction bases with no gene match: 2. The germline CDR1 and CDR2 sequences are SGHNT and YYREEE (reference sequence). CDR3 residues: CASSLAGTENIQYF. The CDR3 bases are TGTGCCAGCAGCTTGGCCGGGACAGAAAACATTCAGTACTTC. The variable domain in full, with the rest retrieved from reference TRBV5-4 and TRBJ2-4, is ETGVTQSPTHLIKTRGQQVTLRCSSQSGHNTVSWYQQALGQGPQFIFQYYREEENGRGNFPPRFSGLQFPNYSSELNVNALELDDSALYLCASSLAGTENIQYFGAGTRLSVL.

The rearrangement links TRBV11-3 to TRBJ1-1, with a tentative D call TRBD1 (5 bases). Per germline, CDR1 SGHNT and CDR2 YENEEA. Trimming removed 4 bases at V and 3 bases at J, with 12 bases between. CDR3 size: 14 residues. CDR3 in amino acids: CASSSGGADTEAFF. As DNA, the CDR3 is TGTGCCAGCAGCTCGGGGGGAGCAGACACTGAAGCTTTCTTT.

The chain recombines TRBV5-4 with TRBJ1-2; the D gene is possibly TRBD1 (5 bases). Germline V lookup: CDR1 SGHNT, CDR2 YYREEE (reference sequence). This CDR3 spans 14 amino acids. Trimming shortened V by 0 bases and J by 2 bases, and 8 bases separated the two germline ends. The DNA of the CDR3 is TGTGCCAGCAGCTTGGACAGGATCAACTATGGCTACACCTTC. It yields the protein CASSLDRINYGYTF.

This clone occurred a few times. The rearrangement uses TRBV6-5 and TRBJ1-2; D remains ambiguous. The CDR3 has 14 residues. V lost 7 bases, J lost 0 bases, and 12 bases lay in between. Germline assignment: CDR1 MNHEY and CDR2 SVGAGI. The CDR3 protein is CASKRRDSNYGYTF. In DNA, the CDR3 is TGTGCCAGCAAGAGGAGAGATTCTAACTATGGCTACACCTTC.

The genes are TRBV25-1 and TRBJ2-6; D unresolved. The CDR3 is made up of 16 amino acids. V lost 1 base and J lost 0, with 7 bases in between. Looked up from germline, CDR1 is MGHDK and CDR2 is SYGVNS. The CDR3 DNA sequence: TGTGCCAGCAGTGAATCAGGTTACTCTGGGGCCAACGTCCTGACTTTC. This translates into CASSESGYSGANVLTF.

The chain links TRBV21-1 to TRBJ2-2; the D call in the table, TRBD2, was not verified against the DNA. TRBV21-1 is a documented pseudogene. CDR3 length: 15 residues. In DNA, the CDR3 is TGTGCCAGCAGCCTAACTAAAGGAGACACCGGGGAGCTGTTTTTT. As protein: CASSLTKGDTGELFF.

This chain uses TRBV9 with TRBJ2-7, with D tentatively TRBD1 (6 bases). V was shortened by 0 bases and J by 6 bases, with 13 bases between the two germline ends. CDR1 SGDLS and CDR2 YYNGEE come from the germline V gene. This CDR3 contains 14 residues. CDR3 nucleotide sequence: TGTGCCAGCAGCGTAGGGGAACAGGGCTTCGAGCAGTACTTC. Protein product: CASSVGEQGFEQYF.

The rearrangement joins TRBV27 to TRBJ1-5; D is possibly TRBD1 (6 bases). CDR1 and CDR2 (germline): MNHEY, SMNVEV (reference sequence). V lost 2 bases and J 0 bases, leaving 14 bases between the germline ends. The CDR3 consists of 17 residues. This CDR3 is CASSLILPGVSNQPQHF. CDR3 DNA: TGTGCCAGCAGTTTAATATTGCCAGGGGTTAGCAATCAGCCCCAGCATTTT.

The rearrangement joins TRBV4-1 to TRBJ1-2; 8 bases agree with TRBD1. The CDR3 totals 17 residues. V lost 6 bases to trimming and J lost 4 bases; unmatched junction nucleotides: 16. CDR1 MGHRA and CDR2 YSYEKL come from the germline V gene. CDR3 protein: CASRGKRGQDSFYGYTF. The CDR3 DNA follows: TGCGCCAGCAGAGGGAAACGGGGACAGGACTCCTTCTATGGCTACACCTTC.

The count of this clone is one. The chain combines TRBV7-6 with TRBJ2-7; weak D call: TRBD1 (6 bases). CDR1 and CDR2 from the germline V gene are SGHVS and FNYEAQ. Trimming took 2 bases from V and 0 from J, leaving 20 bases between them. The CDR3 is 18 amino acids. CDR3 nucleotides: TGTGCCAGCAGCTTACAGGGGCCCATCCGGGCCCTCTCCTACGAGCAGTACTTC. It is translated as CASSLQGPIRALSYEQYF.

Here the CDR3 reads CASSFQGAETQYF. In nucleotides, the CDR3 is TGTGCCAGCAGCTTTCAGGGGGCTGAGACCCAGTACTTC. V usage is TRBV11-1 and J usage is TRBJ2-5, with 8 bases aligning to TRBD1. CDR1 and CDR2 from the germline V gene are SGHAT and FQDESV (reference sequence). This CDR3 is 13 amino acids long. V lost 3 bases and J lost 5; bases outside the gene matches: 2.

The chain couples TRBV28 to TRBJ1-5; D might be TRBD1 (5 bases). Germline lookup yields CDR1 MDHEN and CDR2 SYDVKM. Deletions cut 7 bases from V and 3 bases from J, with 10 bases between. This CDR3 is 13 amino acids long. The CDR3, as DNA: TGTGCCAGCACCCCACAGGTCAATCAGCCCCAGCATTTT. It is translated as CASTPQVNQPQHF.

The chain recombines TRBV6-2 or TRBV6-3 with TRBJ2-7, with D possibly TRBD2 on 6 matching bases. V lost 5 bases and J 6 bases, leaving 8 bases between the germline ends. This CDR3 region has 11 residues. The germline V gene encodes CDR1 MNHEY and CDR2 SVGEGT. CDR3 residues: CASSLGSEQYF. CDR3 DNA sequence: TGTGCCAGCAGTCTCGGGAGCGAGCAGTACTTC.